These T cell receptor beta chains were read from a single sample in a study of T-cell reconstitution after alpha-beta-depleted transplantation in children. TCRdb passed the PCR reads through MiXCR, listing each CDR3 protein once. The sample includes about 580,000 distinct CDR3 sequences, about 23% seen only once; the top ten take roughly an eighth. This specimen was PBMCs, mostly from graft donor cells, taken 360 days after TCRalphabeta/CD19-depleted stem cell transplant. The receptors come from a boy in the first two years of life who had a stem cell transplant for acute myeloid leukemia, so the T cells may come from the graft donor. CDR3s include the opening cysteine and the closing phenylalanine or tryptophan. The order of the fields is clone size, D gene, V gene, J gene, CDR3 DNA, CDR3 protein. A D gene is named only where the DNA matches it firmly. Only part of the rows carry a size: once, few, many, or a class if the clone is expanded.

clone_size: many; d_call: TRBD1; v_call: TRBV10-3; j_call: TRBJ1-2; cdr3_nt: TGTGCCATCAGTGATGGGACAGGCTACTCTAACTATGGCTACACCTTC; cdr3_aa: CAISDGTGYSNYGYTF
clone_size: once; d_call: TRBD2; v_call: TRBV28; j_call: TRBJ2-2; cdr3_nt: TGTGCCAGCAGTTTCCCTGGACTAGCGGGGCGAGGCACCGGGGAGCTGTTTTTT; cdr3_aa: CASSFPGLAGRGTGELFF
clone_size: many; d_call: TRBD2; v_call: TRBV11-1; j_call: TRBJ2-1; cdr3_nt: TGTGCCAGCAGCCTCTCTAGCGGGGGTACCTACAATGAGCAGTTCTTC; cdr3_aa: CASSLSSGGTYNEQFF
clone_size: many; d_call: -; v_call: TRBV6-4; j_call: TRBJ1-1; cdr3_nt: TGTGCCAGCAGTGCCAGGGTGAACACTGAAGCTTTCTTT; cdr3_aa: CASSARVNTEAFF
clone_size: few; d_call: TRBD2; v_call: TRBV6-5; j_call: TRBJ2-2; cdr3_nt: TGTGCCAGCAGTTCACTAGCGGGGGACCCGAACACCGGGGAGCTGTTTTTT; cdr3_aa: CASSSLAGDPNTGELFF
clone_size: many; d_call: -; v_call: TRBV20-1; j_call: TRBJ1-5; cdr3_nt: TGCAGTGCTAGAGAAGGGTGGGTGGATCAGCCCCAGCATTTT; cdr3_aa: CSAREGWVDQPQHF
clone_size: -; d_call: -; v_call: TRBV4-3; j_call: TRBJ2-1; cdr3_nt: TGCGCCAGCAGCAGATTAGGGAAGTCCTACAATGAGCAGTTCTTC; cdr3_aa: CASSRLGKSYNEQFF
clone_size: few; d_call: TRBD1; v_call: TRBV7-2; j_call: TRBJ1-2; cdr3_nt: TGTGCCAGCAGCTTACAGGGGGGCCTAGGCTATGGCTACACCTTC; cdr3_aa: CASSLQGGLGYGYTF
clone_size: many; d_call: -; v_call: TRBV12-3/TRBV12-4; j_call: TRBJ1-1; cdr3_nt: TGTGCCAGCAGCCCTACCCTCGGGGGCACTGAAGCTTTCTTT; cdr3_aa: CASSPTLGGTEAFF
clone_size: -; d_call: -; v_call: TRBV28; j_call: TRBJ2-5; cdr3_nt: TGTGCCAGCAGTCGTGAAGTACTAGAGACCCAGTACTTC; cdr3_aa: CASSREVLETQYF
clone_size: -; d_call: -; v_call: TRBV29-1; j_call: TRBJ1-1; cdr3_nt: TGCAGCGTCCCTTCGGGGAGCACTGAAGCTTTCTTT; cdr3_aa: CSVPSGSTEAFF
clone_size: many; d_call: -; v_call: TRBV20-1; j_call: TRBJ2-5; cdr3_nt: TGCAGTGCTGACGGGACAAGGAAAGAGACCCAGTACTTC; cdr3_aa: CSADGTRKETQYF
clone_size: -; d_call: -; v_call: TRBV29-1; j_call: TRBJ2-7; cdr3_nt: TGCAGCGTTGAAAATTCCCGCGGGGGCATCTCCTACGAGCAGTACTTC; cdr3_aa: CSVENSRGGISYEQYF
clone_size: -; d_call: TRBD1; v_call: TRBV11-1; j_call: TRBJ2-1; cdr3_nt: TGTGCCAGCAGCGCGGCCCCGGGACAGACCCACAGTATGGGGAAGGTCAATGAGCAGTTCTTC; cdr3_aa: CASSAAPGQTHSMGKVNEQFF
clone_size: many; d_call: TRBD2; v_call: TRBV6-1; j_call: TRBJ2-2; cdr3_nt: TGTGCCAGCAGTAGCGGGGCGGTCGGGGAGCTGTTTTTT; cdr3_aa: CASSSGAVGELFF
clone_size: once; d_call: -; v_call: TRBV6-5; j_call: TRBJ2-5; cdr3_nt: TGTGCCAGCAGTTACTCTTTCAACGGGGAAGAGACCCAGTACTTC; cdr3_aa: CASSYSFNGEETQYF
clone_size: many; d_call: -; v_call: TRBV28; j_call: TRBJ1-6; cdr3_nt: TGTGCCAGCAGTTTTCAGGGTGGGACATCACCCCTCCACTTT; cdr3_aa: CASSFQGGTSPLHF
clone_size: -; d_call: -; v_call: TRBV9; j_call: TRBJ2-2; cdr3_nt: TGTGCCAGCAGCGTAGCTGCGGGGAGCACCGGGGAGCTGTTTTTT; cdr3_aa: CASSVAAGSTGELFF
clone_size: few; d_call: -; v_call: TRBV20-1; j_call: TRBJ2-7; cdr3_nt: TGCAGTGCCCCAACGGGGGGCCCCTACGAGCAGTACTTC; cdr3_aa: CSAPTGGPYEQYF
clone_size: -; d_call: TRBD2; v_call: TRBV5-1; j_call: TRBJ2-3; cdr3_nt: TGCGCCAGCAGCTTGGCTCCGCGGGGGTACGGCACAGATACGCAGTATTTT; cdr3_aa: CASSLAPRGYGTDTQYF
clone_size: -; d_call: -; v_call: TRBV20-1; j_call: TRBJ1-1; cdr3_nt: TGCAGTGCTAGAGGGCCCCGCAAAGCTTTCTTT; cdr3_aa: CSARGPRKAFF
clone_size: many; d_call: -; v_call: TRBV4-1; j_call: TRBJ2-3; cdr3_nt: TGCGCCAGCAGCCAAGGCCCCGACTCAGATACGCAGTATTTT; cdr3_aa: CASSQGPDSDTQYF
clone_size: few; d_call: -; v_call: TRBV12-3/TRBV12-4; j_call: TRBJ1-5; cdr3_nt: TGTGCCAGCAGCCCTACCCCAAATCAGCCCCAGCATTTT; cdr3_aa: CASSPTPNQPQHF
clone_size: many; d_call: -; v_call: TRBV29-1; j_call: TRBJ2-1; cdr3_nt: TGCAGCGTTGAAGATCTGGGGGCAGTCTCCTACAATGAGCAGTTCTTC; cdr3_aa: CSVEDLGAVSYNEQFF
clone_size: once; d_call: TRBD2; v_call: TRBV2; j_call: TRBJ2-3; cdr3_nt: TGTGCCAGCAGGACTAGCGGGGTCGCAGATACGCAGTATTTT; cdr3_aa: CASRTSGVADTQYF
clone_size: many; d_call: -; v_call: TRBV4-3; j_call: TRBJ2-1; cdr3_nt: TGCGCCAGCAGCCAAGACGGGCTTAGCTCCTACAATGAGCAGTTCTTC; cdr3_aa: CASSQDGLSSYNEQFF
clone_size: many; d_call: -; v_call: TRBV5-1; j_call: TRBJ2-1; cdr3_nt: TGCGCCAGCAGCTTGGGTGCTCTGGGGGACTCCTACAATGAGCAGTTCTTC; cdr3_aa: CASSLGALGDSYNEQFF
clone_size: many; d_call: -; v_call: TRBV12-3/TRBV12-4; j_call: TRBJ1-6; cdr3_nt: TGTGCCAGCAGTTTTGGGGGGGGGAATTCACCCCTCCACTTT; cdr3_aa: CASSFGGGNSPLHF
clone_size: -; d_call: -; v_call: TRBV6-5; j_call: TRBJ1-1; cdr3_nt: TGTGCCAGCAGCTACATCGTCCCCTTTAATGAAATGAACACTGAAGCTTTCTTT; cdr3_aa: CASSYIVPFNEMNTEAFF
clone_size: -; d_call: -; v_call: TRBV6-5; j_call: TRBJ2-3; cdr3_nt: TGTGCCAGCAGTTACCCTCCGCTAGCAGATACGCAGTATTTT; cdr3_aa: CASSYPPLADTQYF
clone_size: -; d_call: TRBD2; v_call: TRBV6-1; j_call: TRBJ2-3; cdr3_nt: TGTGCCAGCAGTGAAGCAGGCGTAGGACTAGCGACGAAAAAGGCGCAGTATTTT; cdr3_aa: CASSEAGVGLATKKAQYF
clone_size: -; d_call: TRBD1; v_call: TRBV6-1; j_call: TRBJ2-7; cdr3_nt: TGTGCCAGCAGCCGTCCCGGGACAGGGGCCCACGAGCAGTACTTC; cdr3_aa: CASSRPGTGAHEQYF
clone_size: many; d_call: -; v_call: TRBV6-1; j_call: TRBJ1-1; cdr3_nt: TGTGCCAGCAGACGGTTGAACACTGAAGCTTTCTTT; cdr3_aa: CASRRLNTEAFF
clone_size: many; d_call: -; v_call: TRBV12-3/TRBV12-4; j_call: TRBJ2-3; cdr3_nt: TGTGCCAGCAGTCCCTCCCGTGGAACCGGGTCTGAAGATACGCAGTATTTT; cdr3_aa: CASSPSRGTGSEDTQYF
clone_size: -; d_call: -; v_call: TRBV12-3/TRBV12-4; j_call: TRBJ2-5; cdr3_nt: TGTGCCAGCAGTTTGGACAAGCTTATCTGGGAGACCCAGTACTTC; cdr3_aa: CASSLDKLIWETQYF
clone_size: many; d_call: -; v_call: TRBV20-1; j_call: TRBJ2-1; cdr3_nt: TGCAGTGCTAGAGATATTAGGGTTGGGCAGTTCTTC; cdr3_aa: CSARDIRVGQFF
clone_size: few; d_call: -; v_call: TRBV20-1; j_call: TRBJ1-2; cdr3_nt: TGCAGTGCTAGCTCGACTGGCGTCGGGGGCTACACCTTC; cdr3_aa: CSASSTGVGGYTF
clone_size: -; d_call: -; v_call: TRBV6-2/TRBV6-3; j_call: TRBJ2-5; cdr3_nt: TGTGCCAGCTCACTCGGAAAGACCCAGTACTTC; cdr3_aa: CASSLGKTQYF
clone_size: many; d_call: TRBD2; v_call: TRBV6-2/TRBV6-3; j_call: TRBJ2-1; cdr3_nt: TGTGCCAGCAGTTACGCGGGGGTACACAATGAGCAGTTCTTC; cdr3_aa: CASSYAGVHNEQFF
clone_size: many; d_call: -; v_call: TRBV15; j_call: TRBJ1-6; cdr3_nt: TGTGCCACCAGCAGAGATAGCAATTCACCCCTCCACTTT; cdr3_aa: CATSRDSNSPLHF
clone_size: many; d_call: TRBD2; v_call: TRBV7-6; j_call: TRBJ2-1; cdr3_nt: TGTGCCAGCAGCCTCACCGGGGGGTCTAACAATGAGCAGTTCTTC; cdr3_aa: CASSLTGGSNNEQFF
clone_size: many; d_call: TRBD1; v_call: TRBV15; j_call: TRBJ1-4; cdr3_nt: TGTGCCACCAGCAGGGACGGACAGGTGATAAATGAAAAACTGTTTTTT; cdr3_aa: CATSRDGQVINEKLFF
clone_size: -; d_call: -; v_call: TRBV11-2; j_call: TRBJ2-7; cdr3_nt: TGTGCCAGTGATACAGGGCGTACCTACGAGCAGTACTTC; cdr3_aa: CASDTGRTYEQYF
clone_size: -; d_call: -; v_call: TRBV7-9; j_call: TRBJ1-1; cdr3_nt: TGTGCCAGCAGCTTGGTTCCCCGGTTGGTGAACACTGAAGCTTTCTTT; cdr3_aa: CASSLVPRLVNTEAFF
clone_size: -; d_call: TRBD1; v_call: TRBV5-5; j_call: TRBJ2-3; cdr3_nt: TGTGCCAGCAGCTTAGGGACAGGGGCCTCCTATACGCAGTATTTT; cdr3_aa: CASSLGTGASYTQYF
clone_size: -; d_call: -; v_call: TRBV6-5; j_call: TRBJ2-4; cdr3_nt: TGTGCCAGCAGTTACTCGGTTCCAGGGTCCCAAAACATTCAGTACTTC; cdr3_aa: CASSYSVPGSQNIQYF
clone_size: few; d_call: -; v_call: TRBV20-1; j_call: TRBJ2-5; cdr3_nt: TGCAGTGCTAGTAATGCGGGGATTCAAGAGACCCAGTACTTC; cdr3_aa: CSASNAGIQETQYF
clone_size: -; d_call: -; v_call: TRBV29-1; j_call: TRBJ1-1; cdr3_nt: TGCAGCGTGACAGACAGTAACACTGAAGCTTTCTTT; cdr3_aa: CSVTDSNTEAFF
clone_size: -; d_call: -; v_call: TRBV18; j_call: TRBJ2-3; cdr3_nt: TGTGCCAGCTCACCACCGAGTACAGGGACAGATACGCAGTATTTT; cdr3_aa: CASSPPSTGTDTQYF
clone_size: -; d_call: TRBD1; v_call: TRBV6-5; j_call: TRBJ2-2; cdr3_nt: TGTGCCAGCAGTTTCCGCGGGACAGGGGACTACACCGGGGAGCTGTTTTTT; cdr3_aa: CASSFRGTGDYTGELFF
clone_size: few; d_call: -; v_call: TRBV27; j_call: TRBJ2-1; cdr3_nt: TGTGCCAGCAGCGCTTTAATGTCGCGGGCCCTCAATGAGCAGTTCTTC; cdr3_aa: CASSALMSRALNEQFF